A selection of T cell receptor beta chains follows, all from one sample in a study of molecular identifiers for immune sequencing clone quantification. From the PCR reads, TCRdb called clonotypes with MiXCR, one entry per CDR3 protein. Of about 640,000 distinct CDR3 sequences listed, less than 20% were seen once; the top ten hold roughly 0.9%. Material: naive CD8+ T cells from blood, with Jurkat cell RNA spiked in. The source of these receptors is a human donor in good health. Some libraries in this study had Jurkat cell RNA spiked in. Both conserved end residues are part of each CDR3. Fields, in order: V gene, D gene, clone size, J gene, CDR3 DNA, CDR3 protein. The D gene is left open where the match is weak. Size is stated for part of the rows, as once, few or many counts, or as a class when the clone is expanded.

V gene: TRBV20-1; D gene: TRBD2; clone size: many; J gene: TRBJ2-7; CDR3 DNA: TGCAGTTTCGGGCTAGCGGGAGTAAGCGAGCAGTACTTC; CDR3 protein: CSFGLAGVSEQYF
V gene: TRBV29-1; D gene: NA; clone size: many; J gene: TRBJ2-7; CDR3 DNA: TGCAGCGCCCTCGACATACAAGAGCAGTACTTC; CDR3 protein: CSALDIQEQYF
V gene: TRBV30; D gene: TRBD2; clone size: many; J gene: TRBJ2-7; CDR3 DNA: TGTGCCTGGAATGGGGGGGTCGCCGAGCAGTACTTC; CDR3 protein: CAWNGGVAEQYF
V gene: TRBV6-1; D gene: NA; clone size: many; J gene: TRBJ1-1; CDR3 DNA: TGTGCCAGCAAACCCGTAAACACTGAAGCTTTCTTT; CDR3 protein: CASKPVNTEAFF
V gene: TRBV13; D gene: TRBD1; clone size: many; J gene: TRBJ1-1; CDR3 DNA: TGTGCCAGCAGCTTCGGGGCGGACAGGGCATTGAACACTGAAGCTTTCTTT; CDR3 protein: CASSFGADRALNTEAFF
V gene: TRBV7-6; D gene: NA; clone size: few; J gene: TRBJ2-2; CDR3 DNA: TGTGCTAGCAGCTTTAGGGCACAAGGGCCCGGGGAGCTGTTTTTT; CDR3 protein: CASSFRAQGPGELFF
V gene: TRBV5-6; D gene: NA; clone size: many; J gene: TRBJ1-5; CDR3 DNA: TGTGCCAGCAGCGGCACAGGGAATCACAATCAGCCCCAGCATTTT; CDR3 protein: CASSGTGNHNQPQHF
V gene: TRBV5-6; D gene: NA; clone size: many; J gene: TRBJ2-4; CDR3 DNA: TGTGCCAGCAGCTGGGGGGACAGATCCAAAAACATTCAGTACTTC; CDR3 protein: CASSWGDRSKNIQYF
V gene: TRBV11-3; D gene: TRBD2; clone size: few; J gene: TRBJ2-3; CDR3 DNA: TGTGCCAGCAGCTTAAGGGCGGGAGAGTTAACAGATACGCAGTATTTT; CDR3 protein: CASSLRAGELTDTQYF
V gene: TRBV12-3/TRBV12-4; D gene: NA; clone size: many; J gene: TRBJ2-7; CDR3 DNA: TGTGCCAGCAGTTTCAGTCCCTACGAGCAGTACTTC; CDR3 protein: CASSFSPYEQYF
V gene: TRBV12-3/TRBV12-4; D gene: TRBD1; clone size: NA; J gene: TRBJ2-7; CDR3 DNA: TGTGCCAGCAGCCCTAGGACAGGACCATCCTACGAGCAGTACTTC; CDR3 protein: CASSPRTGPSYEQYF
V gene: TRBV4-1; D gene: NA; clone size: NA; J gene: TRBJ2-1; CDR3 DNA: TGCGCCAGCAGAGCGCAGACGGCCCTAAACAATGAGCAGTTCTTC; CDR3 protein: CASRAQTALNNEQFF
V gene: TRBV28; D gene: NA; clone size: many; J gene: TRBJ2-3; CDR3 DNA: TGTGCCAGCAGTTTATTGCCCTCCCGAGATACGCAGTATTTT; CDR3 protein: CASSLLPSRDTQYF
V gene: TRBV13; D gene: NA; clone size: NA; J gene: TRBJ2-7; CDR3 DNA: TGTGCCAGCAGCTTGCAAAATTCCTACGAGCAGTACTTC; CDR3 protein: CASSLQNSYEQYF
V gene: TRBV20-1; D gene: TRBD2; clone size: many; J gene: TRBJ2-7; CDR3 DNA: TGCAGTGCTAGAGGCCTAGGAAGCGGGAGTCACGAGCAGTACTTC; CDR3 protein: CSARGLGSGSHEQYF
V gene: TRBV4-3; D gene: NA; clone size: NA; J gene: TRBJ1-4; CDR3 DNA: TGCGCCAGCAGCCAAGTGCCGGAGAATGGAAAACCGTTTTTT; CDR3 protein: CASSQVPENGKPFF
V gene: TRBV12-3/TRBV12-4; D gene: NA; clone size: NA; J gene: TRBJ2-1; CDR3 DNA: TGTGCCAGCAGTCCCCAGGGGCGGGGAGTGAGTGAGCAGTTCTTC; CDR3 protein: CASSPQGRGVSEQFF
V gene: TRBV12-3/TRBV12-4; D gene: NA; clone size: few; J gene: TRBJ2-5; CDR3 DNA: TGTGCCAGCAGTTTAGGGTGGATGTCGGGGGGCGAGGGAGAGACCCAGTACTTC; CDR3 protein: CASSLGWMSGGEGETQYF
V gene: TRBV28; D gene: TRBD1; clone size: NA; J gene: TRBJ1-1; CDR3 DNA: TGTGCCAGCAGTTTATTGGATTACAGGGGGCGGGCTGCTGAAGCTTTCTTT; CDR3 protein: CASSLLDYRGRAAEAFF
V gene: TRBV3-2; D gene: NA; clone size: NA; J gene: TRBJ1-5; CDR3 DNA: TGTGCCAGCAGCCCTTCCCGGGCCTCCAATCAGCCCCAGCATTTT; CDR3 protein: CASSPSRASNQPQHF
V gene: TRBV2; D gene: NA; clone size: NA; J gene: TRBJ1-6; CDR3 DNA: TGTGCCAGCAGTGGCGTCAGGGGTTTGTATTCACCCCTCCACTTT; CDR3 protein: CASSGVRGLYSPLHF
V gene: TRBV19; D gene: NA; clone size: many; J gene: TRBJ1-1; CDR3 DNA: TGTGCCAGTAGTATTGACATGGCGGGAAAAACCGTGAACACTGAAGCTTTCTTT; CDR3 protein: CASSIDMAGKTVNTEAFF
V gene: TRBV6-4; D gene: TRBD1; clone size: NA; J gene: TRBJ1-1; CDR3 DNA: TGTGCCAGCAGTGAAGAGACAGGGGCTGAAGCTTTCTTT; CDR3 protein: CASSEETGAEAFF
V gene: TRBV6-5; D gene: NA; clone size: few; J gene: TRBJ2-5; CDR3 DNA: TGTGCCAGCAGTTACTCGATGGGCCTCCAAGAGACCCAGTACTTC; CDR3 protein: CASSYSMGLQETQYF
V gene: TRBV4-1; D gene: TRBD1; clone size: NA; J gene: TRBJ2-3; CDR3 DNA: TGCGCCAGCAGCCAAGTAGAGGGGGCGAAGGATACGCAGTATTTT; CDR3 protein: CASSQVEGAKDTQYF
V gene: TRBV12-3/TRBV12-4; D gene: NA; clone size: many; J gene: TRBJ1-1; CDR3 DNA: TGTGCCAGCAGTGCAAGGGCGGGGAACACTGAAGCTTTCTTT; CDR3 protein: CASSARAGNTEAFF
V gene: TRBV30; D gene: NA; clone size: many; J gene: TRBJ2-7; CDR3 DNA: TGTGCCTGGACAACCGCCCCCGGGGAGCAGTACTTC; CDR3 protein: CAWTTAPGEQYF
V gene: TRBV5-6; D gene: NA; clone size: few; J gene: TRBJ2-2; CDR3 DNA: TGTGCCAGCAGCCGGGGCTGGAACACCGGGGAGCTGTTTTTT; CDR3 protein: CASSRGWNTGELFF
V gene: TRBV28; D gene: TRBD1; clone size: many; J gene: TRBJ2-3; CDR3 DNA: TGTGCCAGCAGTCTGGGACAGGGCCCCACAGATACGCAGTATTTT; CDR3 protein: CASSLGQGPTDTQYF
V gene: TRBV27; D gene: NA; clone size: few; J gene: TRBJ1-2; CDR3 DNA: TGTGCCAGCAGTCAAGGAATACTTACTGGCTACACCTTC; CDR3 protein: CASSQGILTGYTF
V gene: TRBV10-3; D gene: NA; clone size: many; J gene: TRBJ2-7; CDR3 DNA: TGTGCCATCAGTGAGTCTGGCTACGAGCAGTACTTC; CDR3 protein: CAISESGYEQYF
V gene: TRBV4-2; D gene: NA; clone size: many; J gene: TRBJ1-2; CDR3 DNA: TGTGCCAGCAGCCAAGATACCGAAACTACGGACTATGGCTACACCTTC; CDR3 protein: CASSQDTETTDYGYTF
V gene: TRBV6-2/TRBV6-3; D gene: TRBD1; clone size: NA; J gene: TRBJ2-5; CDR3 DNA: TGTGCCAGCAGTACACCACCGACAGGGAAAGAGACCCAGTACTTC; CDR3 protein: CASSTPPTGKETQYF
V gene: TRBV3-2; D gene: NA; clone size: few; J gene: TRBJ2-5; CDR3 DNA: TGTGCCAGCAGCCAGTCTTATAACAGCCAAGAGACCCAGTACTTC; CDR3 protein: CASSQSYNSQETQYF
V gene: TRBV5-5; D gene: TRBD1; clone size: NA; J gene: TRBJ2-7; CDR3 DNA: TGTGCCAGCAGCTTGGAGGACAGGGGGCATTACGAGCAGTACTTC; CDR3 protein: CASSLEDRGHYEQYF
V gene: TRBV6-5; D gene: NA; clone size: many; J gene: TRBJ2-1; CDR3 DNA: TGTGCCAGCAGTCAGGACGAGTGGAACAGGAATGAGCAGTTCTTC; CDR3 protein: CASSQDEWNRNEQFF
V gene: TRBV30; D gene: NA; clone size: NA; J gene: TRBJ2-1; CDR3 DNA: TGTGCCTGGAGCCAGCGGAAGGGCAGCTCCTACAATGAGCAGTTCTTC; CDR3 protein: CAWSQRKGSSYNEQFF
V gene: TRBV5-6; D gene: NA; clone size: many; J gene: TRBJ1-1; CDR3 DNA: TGTGCCAGCAGCTTGGCTCCGGGGATAGGGGCTGAAGCTTTCTTT; CDR3 protein: CASSLAPGIGAEAFF
V gene: TRBV7-9; D gene: NA; clone size: few; J gene: TRBJ1-2; CDR3 DNA: TGTGCCAGCGTGGGAGATGTTAAGCCGAGGGGCTATGGCTACACCTTC; CDR3 protein: CASVGDVKPRGYGYTF
V gene: TRBV4-3; D gene: NA; clone size: many; J gene: TRBJ2-5; CDR3 DNA: TGCGCCAGCAGCCAAGATGTTAGCACAAAAGAGACCCAGTACTTC; CDR3 protein: CASSQDVSTKETQYF